Listed below are T cell receptor beta chains from one sample, sequenced in a study of T cell responses to AZD1222 COVID-19 vaccine. The protocol was immunoSEQ multiplex PCR, while the TCRdb copy is restricted to in-frame clones and leaves out a portion. Found here are 110,000 to 150,000 clones, under 95% of them singletons; the top ten hold around 2.8%. The specimen comprised peripheral blood, sampled on day 0 of AZD1222 vaccination. The receptors were sampled from an adult in good health. CDR3s include the opening cysteine and the closing phenylalanine or tryptophan. The D gene is left open where the match is weak. Clone size appears in some rows only: once, few, many, or a class for an expanded clone.

clone_size: .
cdr3_length: 15
j_call: TRBJ2-1
d_call: .
v_call: TRBV11-1
cdr3_aa: CASSLRTHQRSEQFF
cdr3_nt: TGTGCCAGCAGCTTACGGACTCATCAAAGGAGTGAGCAGTTCTTC

clone_size: .
cdr3_length: 14
j_call: TRBJ2-7
d_call: .
v_call: TRBV7-2
cdr3_aa: CASKTFPGPYEQYF
cdr3_nt: TGTGCCAGCAAAACATTCCCCGGCCCTTACGAGCAGTACTTC

clone_size: .
cdr3_length: 18
j_call: TRBJ1-4
d_call: TRBD1
v_call: TRBV5-1
cdr3_aa: CASSLWGQGALTNEKLFF
cdr3_nt: TGCGCCAGCAGCTTGTGGGGACAGGGGGCGCTTACTAATGAAAAACTGTTTTTT

clone_size: .
cdr3_length: 15
j_call: TRBJ2-7
d_call: .
v_call: TRBV9
cdr3_aa: CASSVDWSSSYEQYF
cdr3_nt: TGTGCCAGCAGCGTAGATTGGAGTAGCTCCTACGAGCAGTACTTC

clone_size: .
cdr3_length: 15
j_call: TRBJ1-5
d_call: .
v_call: TRBV15
cdr3_aa: CATSRLGGNDQPQHF
cdr3_nt: TGTGCCACCAGCAGATTGGGGGGGAATGACCAGCCCCAGCATTTT

clone_size: .
cdr3_length: 15
j_call: TRBJ1-4
d_call: .
v_call: TRBV5-6
cdr3_aa: CASSSRTATNEKLFF
cdr3_nt: TGTGCCAGCAGCTCCCGGACAGCAACTAATGAAAAACTGTTTTTT

clone_size: .
cdr3_length: 15
j_call: TRBJ2-5
d_call: TRBD1
v_call: TRBV11-3
cdr3_aa: CASSWAFGTEETQYF
cdr3_nt: TGTGCCAGCAGCTGGGCCTTTGGGACAGAAGAGACCCAGTACTTC

clone_size: .
cdr3_length: 13
j_call: TRBJ1-1
d_call: .
v_call: TRBV6-5
cdr3_aa: CASRATRDTEAFF
cdr3_nt: TGTGCCAGCAGGGCGACTCGGGACACTGAAGCTTTCTTT

clone_size: .
cdr3_length: 13
j_call: TRBJ1-2
d_call: .
v_call: TRBV19
cdr3_aa: CASSTGRPYGYTF
cdr3_nt: TGTGCCAGTAGTACCGGGAGACCTTATGGCTACACCTTC

clone_size: .
cdr3_length: 14
j_call: TRBJ2-7
d_call: .
v_call: TRBV6-1
cdr3_aa: CASSEQGTSYEQYF
cdr3_nt: TGTGCCAGCAGTGAACAGGGGACCTCCTACGAGCAGTACTTC

clone_size: .
cdr3_length: 13
j_call: TRBJ1-1
d_call: .
v_call: TRBV6-5
cdr3_aa: CASSSHRNTEAFF
cdr3_nt: TGTGCCAGCAGTTCCCACCGGAACACTGAAGCTTTCTTT

clone_size: .
cdr3_length: 13
j_call: TRBJ1-3
d_call: .
v_call: TRBV7-7
cdr3_aa: CASSLWPGNTIYF
cdr3_nt: TGTGCCAGCAGCTTATGGCCGGGAAACACCATATATTTT

clone_size: .
cdr3_length: 13
j_call: TRBJ1-1
d_call: .
v_call: TRBV27
cdr3_aa: CASSLTQNTEAFF
cdr3_nt: TGTGCCAGCAGTTTGACCCAGAACACTGAAGCTTTCTTT

clone_size: .
cdr3_length: 16
j_call: TRBJ2-3
d_call: TRBD2
v_call: TRBV5-1
cdr3_aa: CASSPGLASIRDTQYF
cdr3_nt: TGCGCCAGCAGCCCCGGACTAGCCAGTATAAGGGATACGCAGTATTTT

clone_size: .
cdr3_length: 15
j_call: TRBJ1-6
d_call: TRBD1
v_call: TRBV2
cdr3_aa: CASSGQGVENSPLHF
cdr3_nt: TGTGCCAGCAGTGGACAGGGGGTTGAAAATTCACCCCTCCACTTT

clone_size: .
cdr3_length: 15
j_call: TRBJ1-2
d_call: .
v_call: TRBV7-6
cdr3_aa: CASSLGASPNYGYTF
cdr3_nt: TGTGCCAGCAGCTTAGGTGCATCCCCTAACTATGGCTACACCTTC

clone_size: .
cdr3_length: 14
j_call: TRBJ2-1
d_call: .
v_call: TRBV2
cdr3_aa: CASSGGAGGNEQFF
cdr3_nt: TGTGCCAGCAGTGGAGGGGCTGGGGGGAATGAGCAGTTCTTC

clone_size: .
cdr3_length: 17
j_call: TRBJ2-4
d_call: .
v_call: TRBV7-8
cdr3_aa: CASSLLPSALAKNIQYF
cdr3_nt: TGTGCCAGCAGCTTACTTCCCAGTGCCCTGGCCAAAAACATTCAGTACTTC

clone_size: .
cdr3_length: 17
j_call: TRBJ1-5
d_call: TRBD1
v_call: TRBV6-2/TRBV6-3
cdr3_aa: CASSSRGQAFSNQPQHF
cdr3_nt: TGTGCCAGCAGTTCCCGCGGACAGGCCTTTAGCAATCAGCCCCAGCATTTT

clone_size: once
cdr3_length: 15
j_call: TRBJ2-7
d_call: TRBD2
v_call: TRBV4-1
cdr3_aa: CASSQTSGRHYEQYF
cdr3_nt: TGCGCCAGCAGCCAAACTAGCGGGAGGCACTACGAGCAGTACTTC

clone_size: .
cdr3_length: 14
j_call: TRBJ1-3
d_call: .
v_call: TRBV6-5
cdr3_aa: CASSYGGSGNTIYF
cdr3_nt: TGTGCCAGCAGTTATGGGGGGTCTGGAAACACCATATATTTT

clone_size: .
cdr3_length: 12
j_call: TRBJ2-7
d_call: .
v_call: TRBV2
cdr3_aa: CASRKLAYEQYF
cdr3_nt: TGTGCCAGCCGGAAGTTGGCCTACGAGCAGTACTTC

clone_size: .
cdr3_length: 13
j_call: TRBJ2-1
d_call: .
v_call: TRBV19
cdr3_aa: CASKGTSYNEQFF
cdr3_nt: TGTGCCAGTAAGGGGACTTCCTACAATGAGCAGTTCTTC

clone_size: .
cdr3_length: 13
j_call: TRBJ1-1
d_call: TRBD1
v_call: TRBV6-5
cdr3_aa: CASSYSDRGEAFF
cdr3_nt: TGTGCCAGCAGTTACTCCGACAGGGGAGAAGCTTTCTTT

clone_size: .
cdr3_length: 15
j_call: TRBJ1-2
d_call: TRBD1
v_call: TRBV7-9
cdr3_aa: CASSDYRGLNYGYTF
cdr3_nt: TGTGCCAGCAGCGATTACAGGGGGCTCAACTATGGCTACACCTTC

clone_size: .
cdr3_length: 13
j_call: TRBJ2-7
d_call: .
v_call: TRBV10-3
cdr3_aa: CATSPSPHYEQYF
cdr3_nt: TGTGCCACCTCGCCCTCTCCCCACTACGAGCAGTACTTC

clone_size: .
cdr3_length: 13
j_call: TRBJ1-2
d_call: TRBD1
v_call: TRBV7-9
cdr3_aa: CASSSTGEGGYTF
cdr3_nt: TGTGCCAGCAGCTCAACAGGGGAAGGAGGCTACACCTTC

clone_size: .
cdr3_length: 14
j_call: TRBJ2-1
d_call: .
v_call: TRBV7-9
cdr3_aa: CASSLALQLGEQFF
cdr3_nt: TGTGCCAGCAGCTTAGCGCTACAGCTTGGTGAGCAGTTCTTC

clone_size: .
cdr3_length: 13
j_call: TRBJ1-4
d_call: .
v_call: TRBV7-9
cdr3_aa: CASSPRGVEKLFF
cdr3_nt: TGTGCCAGCAGCCCGCGGGGGGTGGAAAAACTGTTTTTT

clone_size: few
cdr3_length: 13
j_call: TRBJ2-7
d_call: .
v_call: TRBV6-5
cdr3_aa: CASSSGETYEQYF
cdr3_nt: TGTGCCAGCAGTTCTGGGGAGACCTACGAGCAGTACTTC

clone_size: few
cdr3_length: 12
j_call: TRBJ1-5
d_call: .
v_call: TRBV6-2/TRBV6-3
cdr3_aa: CASSYSTWPQHF
cdr3_nt: TGTGCCAGCAGTTACTCGACGTGGCCCCAGCATTTT

clone_size: .
cdr3_length: 17
j_call: TRBJ2-1
d_call: TRBD2
v_call: TRBV11-2
cdr3_aa: CASSLAPGLAVYNEQFF
cdr3_nt: TGTGCCAGCAGCCTGGCCCCGGGACTAGCGGTATACAATGAGCAGTTCTTC

clone_size: .
cdr3_length: 12
j_call: TRBJ1-1
d_call: .
v_call: TRBV19
cdr3_aa: CASSIWGTEAFF
cdr3_nt: TGTGCCAGTAGTATTTGGGGGACTGAAGCTTTCTTT

clone_size: .
cdr3_length: 13
j_call: TRBJ2-4
d_call: .
v_call: TRBV7-3
cdr3_aa: CASSLGAGNIQYF
cdr3_nt: TGTGCCAGCAGCTTAGGGGCGGGAAACATTCAGTACTTC

clone_size: once
cdr3_length: 14
j_call: TRBJ1-5
d_call: TRBD1
v_call: TRBV9
cdr3_aa: CASSGGQGYQPQHF
cdr3_nt: TGTGCCAGCAGCGGAGGACAGGGTTATCAGCCCCAGCATTTT

clone_size: .
cdr3_length: 10
j_call: TRBJ1-1
d_call: .
v_call: TRBV20-1
cdr3_aa: CSAGHTEAFF
cdr3_nt: TGCAGTGCTGGACACACTGAAGCTTTCTTT

clone_size: .
cdr3_length: 11
j_call: TRBJ2-1
d_call: .
v_call: TRBV6-5
cdr3_aa: CASRFGGEQFF
cdr3_nt: TGTGCCAGCAGATTCGGAGGGGAGCAGTTCTTC